A single T cell receptor (beta chain) is shown here with its context. Its antigen is undetermined. The data belong to a study of OX40 agonist ivuxolimab in advanced cancers. Study conclusions and caveats: No antigen was identified for the clonally expanded peripheral T cells.

V dropped 0 bases and J dropped 9 bases, with 12 bases sitting between them. The CDR3 length is 15 residues. Germline V gene data show CDR1 as LGHNA and CDR2 as YNFKEQ. Repertoires were generated with immunoSEQ multiplex PCR, while TCRdb's copy carries only in-frame clones and drops some. This sample has under 25,000 clones, with around four fifths found just once. Sequencing used CD4+ or CD8+ T cells sorted from blood, obtained in a trial of the OX40 agonist ivuxolimab. This clonotype was obtained from an adult with an advanced solid tumor such as melanoma, head and neck, liver or kidney cancer. The chain employs TRBV4-2 and TRBJ1-6; D is possibly TRBD1 (5 bases). For the CDR3, the DNA is TGTGCCAGCAGCCAAGAGGGGGGAGCGAGTTCACCCCTCCACTTT. Its translation: CASSQEGGASSPLHF.